This T cell receptor beta chain was recorded in a study of T cells after yellow fever vaccination. Study-level results: Faster peaking, at day 5 versus 15, marked a secondary response that was weaker.

TCRdb re-called the 5' RACE reads through MiXCR, storing one row per CDR3 protein. The sample includes about 14,000 distinct CDR3 sequences, more than 7% of them seen just once. The sequence was obtained from a man younger than 35 who received the YFV17D yellow fever vaccine. The starting material was PBMCs, either bulk or a sorted T-cell subset (CD4+, CD8+, memory, or dextramer-sorted; not recorded which), obtained on the day of the yellow fever booster vaccination.

For the CDR3, the DNA is TGTGCCAGCAGCCAAAGACAGGGGAGTTCACCCCTCCACTTT. Translation gives CASSQRQGSSPLHF. The chain links TRBV3-1 to TRBJ1-6, with 8 bases identical to TRBD1. CDR3 length: 14 amino acids. From germline, CDR1 is LGHDT and CDR2 YNNKEL (reference sequence). Losses at the gene ends were 2 bases for V and 9 bases for J; bases not matched to a gene: 3. The full variable domain, with the rest looked up from reference TRBV3-1 and TRBJ1-6, is DTAVSQTPKYLVTQMGNDKSIKCEQNLGHDTMYWYKQDSKKFLKIMFSYNNKELIINETVPNRFSPKSPDKAHLNLHINSLELGDSAVYFCASSQRQGSSPLHFGNGTRLTVT.